This T cell receptor beta chain emerged from a study of blood T cell repertoires in COVID-19. Cohort allocation depended upon clinical history that participants reported. The V gene lost 0 bases and the J gene lost 2 bases, with 13 bases spanning the gap. The CDR3 contains 16 residues. Looked up from germline, CDR1 is SGDLS and CDR2 is YYNGEE. The method was immunoSEQ multiplex PCR; TCRdb's version includes in-frame clones alone and lacks a portion of them. The sample includes about 200,000 clones, 89% of them seen just once. The chain joins TRBV9 to TRBJ2-3, with a weak D call TRBD2 (6 bases). Source material: PBMCs or T cells enriched from blood (not recorded which). This TCR was sampled from a woman aged 40 to 50 with acute COVID-19. CDR3: CASSVGSGAVTDTQYF. The DNA of the CDR3 is TGTGCCAGCAGCGTAGGTAGCGGAGCCGTCACAGATACGCAGTATTTT.